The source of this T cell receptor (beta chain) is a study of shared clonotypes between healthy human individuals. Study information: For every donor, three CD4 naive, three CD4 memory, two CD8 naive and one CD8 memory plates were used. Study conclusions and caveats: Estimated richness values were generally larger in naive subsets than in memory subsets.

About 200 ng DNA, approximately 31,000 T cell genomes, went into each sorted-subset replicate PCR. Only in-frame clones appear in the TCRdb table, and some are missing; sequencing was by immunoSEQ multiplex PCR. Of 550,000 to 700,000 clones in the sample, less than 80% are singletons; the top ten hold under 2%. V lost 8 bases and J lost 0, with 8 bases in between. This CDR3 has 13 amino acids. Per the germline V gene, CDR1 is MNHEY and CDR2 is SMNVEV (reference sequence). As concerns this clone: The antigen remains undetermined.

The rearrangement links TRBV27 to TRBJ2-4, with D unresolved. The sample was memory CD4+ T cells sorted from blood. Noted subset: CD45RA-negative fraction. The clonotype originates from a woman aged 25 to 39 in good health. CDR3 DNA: TGTGCCAGCGGCCCCCCAGCCAAAAACATTCAGTACTTC. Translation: CASGPPAKNIQYF.